This TCR beta chain was profiled in a study of T-cell reconstitution after alpha-beta-depleted transplantation in children (dated by TCRdb to about 2016). Background for the entire study: Using TCR repertoire profiling, the study quantitatively followed how T-cell immune reconstitution unfolded in children after TCRalphabeta/CD19-depleted allogeneic hematopoietic cell transplantation.

Results the study describes overall, beyond this receptor: In some patients, high TCRbeta diversity at day 60 was attributed to recipient T cells and intrathymic progenitors that had survived conditioning. Over subsequent months, a decline in hyperexpanded clone frequencies was noted, and after one year, T-cell counts and TCRbeta diversity were mostly ascribed to newly produced T cells. About two months after transplant, the apparently early recovery of alphabetaT-cell counts reportedly depended on just several hundred clones that had expanded rapidly and came from non-depleted graft cells.

The treatment or condition label on this specimen signifies: allogeneic hematopoietic cell transplantation with graft depleted of TCRalphabeta T cells and CD19 B cells. TCRalphabeta/CD19-depleted allogeneic hematopoietic cell grafts were given to the transplant recipients, all of whom were children. The protocol used for the library was PCR. Sequencing relied on an Illumina HiSeq 2500. Molecular barcoding was employed in the preparation of TCR libraries, with unique molecular identifiers being used to normalize TCRbeta repertoire quantification. The public reads were quality trimmed at Q25 with fastp and then assembled into clones with MiXCR by TCRdb, keeping productive beta chains. All rows with the same CDR3 protein become a single entry with the most common DNA and genes. The sample table contains 200,000 to 300,000 distinct CDR3 sequences; only one count was recorded for approximately 8% of them. The top ten constitute 6.3% of the sample.

Trimming leaves V shorter by 3 bases and J shorter by 4 bases, with the junction holding 3 bases beyond the gene matches. Inclusive of the bounding cysteine and phenylalanine, the CDR3 is 14 residues long. Just the 42-base CDR3 DNA is kept, in frame starting at base 1. According to the germline V gene (reference sequence), CDR1 reads DFQATT and CDR2 reads SNEGSKA. This clonotype was seen many times. The antigen it recognizes is unknown. No base quality values were provided; no much bigger clone lies one nucleotide off. The receptor's source is a male patient younger than 18 who had a stem cell transplant for acute lymphoblastic leukemia, so the T cells may come from the graft donor. Sequences were derived from PBMCs, mostly from graft donor cells, sampled 180 days after TCRalphabeta/CD19-depleted stem cell transplant. Here the chain combines TRBV20-1 and TRBJ2-1; the central 10 bases match TRBD2. The CDR3 region: CSASSGRTYNEQFF. The DNA is TGCAGTGCTAGTAGCGGGAGGACTTACAATGAGCAGTTCTTC.